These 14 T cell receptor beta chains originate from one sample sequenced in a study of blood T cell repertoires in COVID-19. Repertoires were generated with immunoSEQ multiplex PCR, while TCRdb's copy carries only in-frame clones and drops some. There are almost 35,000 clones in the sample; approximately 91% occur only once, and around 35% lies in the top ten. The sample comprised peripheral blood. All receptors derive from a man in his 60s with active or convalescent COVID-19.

Written as DNA, the CDR3 is TGTGCCAGCAGGAAGGGACAGTCCTATGGCTACACCTTC. Protein sequence: CASRKGQSYGYTF. The V and J genes are TRBV7-9 and TRBJ1-2; TRBD1 agrees at 7 bases. Germline V gives CDR1 SEHNR, CDR2 FQNEAQ (reference sequence). The CDR3 contains 13 residues. With 6 bases clipped from V and 4 bases from J, the junction kept 5 bases outside the gene matches.

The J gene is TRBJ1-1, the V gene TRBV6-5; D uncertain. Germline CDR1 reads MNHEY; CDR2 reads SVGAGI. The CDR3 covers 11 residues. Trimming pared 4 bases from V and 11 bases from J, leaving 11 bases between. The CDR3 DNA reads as TGTGCCAGCAGTTCCCTTCACGGGGCTTTCTTT. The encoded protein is CASSSLHGAFF.

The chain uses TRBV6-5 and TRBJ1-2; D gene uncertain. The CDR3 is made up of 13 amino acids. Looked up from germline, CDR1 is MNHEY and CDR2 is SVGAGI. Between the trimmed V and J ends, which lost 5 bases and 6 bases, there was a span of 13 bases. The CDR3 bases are TGTGCCAGCAGTCGCGAGACGGGAAATGGCTACACCTTC. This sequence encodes CASSRETGNGYTF.

The DNA of the CDR3 is TGTGCCAGCAGCCGTCAGGAGAACACTGAAGCTTTCTTT. This gives the protein CASSRQENTEAFF. The V gene is TRBV7-2, the J gene TRBJ1-1, with D unresolved. Germline V CDR1 and CDR2: SGHTA, FQGNSA. The length of the CDR3 is 13 residues. V lost 5 bases and J 1 base, leaving 8 bases between the germline ends.

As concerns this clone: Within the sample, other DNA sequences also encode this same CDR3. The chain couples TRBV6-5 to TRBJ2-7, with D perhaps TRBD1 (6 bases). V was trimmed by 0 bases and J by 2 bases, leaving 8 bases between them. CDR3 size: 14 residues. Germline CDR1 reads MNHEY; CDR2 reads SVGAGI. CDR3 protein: CASSYSRQAYEQYF. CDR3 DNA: TGTGCCAGCAGTTACTCGAGACAGGCCTACGAGCAGTACTTC.

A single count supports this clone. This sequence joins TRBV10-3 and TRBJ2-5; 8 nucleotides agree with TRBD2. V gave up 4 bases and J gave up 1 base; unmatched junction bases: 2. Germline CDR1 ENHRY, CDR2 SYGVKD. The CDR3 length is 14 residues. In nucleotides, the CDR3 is TGTGCCATCAGTGTCCGGGGGGGCCAAGAGACCCAGTACTTC. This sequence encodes CAISVRGGQETQYF.

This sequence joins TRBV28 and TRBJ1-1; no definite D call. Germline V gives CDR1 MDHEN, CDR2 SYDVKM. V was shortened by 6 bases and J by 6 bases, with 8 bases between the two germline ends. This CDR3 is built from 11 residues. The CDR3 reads CASSRYAEAFF. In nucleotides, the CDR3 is TGTGCCAGCAGCCGCTATGCTGAAGCTTTCTTT.

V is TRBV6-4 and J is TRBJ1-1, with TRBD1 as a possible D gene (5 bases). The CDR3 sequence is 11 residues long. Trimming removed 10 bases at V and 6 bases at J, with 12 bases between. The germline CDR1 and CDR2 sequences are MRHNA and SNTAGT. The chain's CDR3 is CATQQGAEAFF. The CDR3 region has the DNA TGTGCCACCCAGCAAGGGGCTGAAGCTTTCTTT.

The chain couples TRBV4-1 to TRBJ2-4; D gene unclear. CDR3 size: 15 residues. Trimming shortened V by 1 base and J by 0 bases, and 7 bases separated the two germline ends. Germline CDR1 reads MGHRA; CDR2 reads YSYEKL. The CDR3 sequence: CASSQAHKAKNIQYF. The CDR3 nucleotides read TGCGCCAGCAGCCAAGCGCACAAAGCCAAAAACATTCAGTACTTC.

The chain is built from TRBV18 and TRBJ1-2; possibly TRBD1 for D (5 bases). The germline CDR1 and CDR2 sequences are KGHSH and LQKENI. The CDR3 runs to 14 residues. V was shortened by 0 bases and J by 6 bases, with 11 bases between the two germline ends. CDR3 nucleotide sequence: TGTGCCAGCTCACCACCCCGACAGATACATGGCTACACCTTC. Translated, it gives CASSPPRQIHGYTF.

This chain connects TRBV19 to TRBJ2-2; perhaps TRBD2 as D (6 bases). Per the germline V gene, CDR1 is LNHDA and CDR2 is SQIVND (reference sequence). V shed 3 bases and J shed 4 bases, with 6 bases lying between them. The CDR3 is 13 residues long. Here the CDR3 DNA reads TGTGCCAGTAGTATGGGGGGCACCGGGGAGCTGTTTTTT. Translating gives CASSMGGTGELFF. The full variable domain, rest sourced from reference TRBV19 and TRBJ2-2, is DGGITQSPKYLFRKEGQNVTLSCEQNLNHDAMYWYRQDPGQGLRLIYYSQIVNDFQKGDIAEGYSVSREKKESFPLTVTSAQKNPTAFYLCASSMGGTGELFFGEGSRLTVL.

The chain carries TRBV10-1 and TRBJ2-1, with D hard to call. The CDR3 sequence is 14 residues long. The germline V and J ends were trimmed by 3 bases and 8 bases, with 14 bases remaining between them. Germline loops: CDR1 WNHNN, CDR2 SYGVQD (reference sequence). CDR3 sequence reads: CASSDSAPNDEQFF. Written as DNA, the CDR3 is TGCGCCAGCAGTGACTCTGCGCCTAACGATGAGCAGTTCTTC.

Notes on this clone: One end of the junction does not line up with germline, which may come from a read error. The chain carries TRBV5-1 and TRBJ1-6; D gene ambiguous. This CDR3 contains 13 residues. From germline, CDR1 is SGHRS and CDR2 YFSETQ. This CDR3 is CASSLDGNSPLHF. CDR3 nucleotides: TGCGCCAGCAGCTTGGACGGGAATTCGCCCCTCCACTTT.

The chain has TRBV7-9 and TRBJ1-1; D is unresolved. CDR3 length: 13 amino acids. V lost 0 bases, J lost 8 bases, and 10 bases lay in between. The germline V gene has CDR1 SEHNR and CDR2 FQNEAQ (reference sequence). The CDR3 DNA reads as TGTGCCAGCAGCTTAGCGAGGAAGGAAGAAGCTTTCTTT. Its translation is CASSLARKEEAFF.